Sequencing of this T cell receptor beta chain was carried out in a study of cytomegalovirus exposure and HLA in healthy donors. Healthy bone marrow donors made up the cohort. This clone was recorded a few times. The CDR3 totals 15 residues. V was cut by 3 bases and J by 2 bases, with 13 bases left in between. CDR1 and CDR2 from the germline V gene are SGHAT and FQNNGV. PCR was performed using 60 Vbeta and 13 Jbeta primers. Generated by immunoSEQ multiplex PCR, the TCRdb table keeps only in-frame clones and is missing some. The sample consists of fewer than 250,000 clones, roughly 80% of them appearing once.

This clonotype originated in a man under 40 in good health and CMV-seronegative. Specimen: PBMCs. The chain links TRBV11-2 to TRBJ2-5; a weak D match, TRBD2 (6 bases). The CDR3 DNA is TGTGCCAGCAGCTTTGGGAAGGGAGGACAAGAGACCCAGTACTTC. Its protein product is CASSFGKGGQETQYF.